This passage covers 6 T cell receptor beta chains from one sample sequenced in a study of T cell changes during pregnancy in multiple sclerosis. Only in-frame clones appear in the TCRdb table, and some are missing; sequencing was by immunoSEQ multiplex PCR. The data contain about 60,000 clones, 91% of them singletons. The sample was peripheral blood, taken before pregnancy. Receptors originate from a female donor with multiple sclerosis, enrolled in a pregnancy study.

The chain combines TRBV11-3 with TRBJ2-7; perhaps TRBD1 as D (6 bases). This CDR3 comprises 14 residues. From germline, CDR1 is SGHNT and CDR2 YENEEA. V lost 3 bases and J 5 bases, leaving 14 bases between the germline ends. CDR3 in DNA: TGTGCCAGCAGCTTGGGGACACAGGGCGACGAGCAGTACTTC. This codes for CASSLGTQGDEQYF.

V is TRBV20-1 and J is TRBJ2-5; no reliable D call. This CDR3 contains 11 residues. Germline values: CDR1 DFQATT, CDR2 SNEGSKA (reference sequence). Between the trimmed V and J ends, which lost 1 base and 5 bases, there was a span of 5 bases. CDR3 bases: TGCAGTGCTAGAGTAGTTGAGACCCAGTACTTC. It encodes CSARVVETQYF.

This chain joins TRBV6-4 and TRBJ1-1, with 9 bases that match TRBD1. J gave up 5 bases and V 3 bases, and 7 bases lay outside the gene matches. CDR3 length: 15 amino acids. Germline CDR1 MRHNA, CDR2 SNTAGT. The CDR3 reads CASSETGGAGTEAFF. The CDR3 DNA reads TGTGCCAGCAGTGAAACAGGGGGCGCCGGGACTGAAGCTTTCTTT.

CDR3 bases: TGTGCCAGCTCACCACGAGGCACAGATACGCAGTATTTT. Its translation is CASSPRGTDTQYF. The chain uses TRBV18 and TRBJ2-3; D uncertain. The CDR3 length is 13 residues. Looked up from germline, CDR1 is KGHSH and CDR2 is LQKENI. Trimming left V 1 base short and J 1 base short, with 3 bases between.

This clone was observed once. The gene calls are TRBV14 and TRBJ2-5, with 7 bases identical to TRBD2. The CDR3 extends over 14 amino acids. Germline V lookup: CDR1 SGHDN, CDR2 FVKESK. V gave up 3 bases and J gave up 1 base; unmatched junction bases: 2. The CDR3 region has the DNA TGTGCCAGCAGCCACTGGACTAGCCAAGAGACCCAGTACTTC. This sequence encodes CASSHWTSQETQYF.

This chain connects TRBV21-1 to TRBJ2-1; the table's TRBD2 call for D was not verified on the DNA. TRBV21-1 represents a pseudogene. The length of the CDR3 is 16 residues. The CDR3 is CASSNWRSGGPEGQFF. For the CDR3, the DNA is TGTGCCAGCAGCAATTGGAGGAGCGGGGGCCCCGAGGGGCAGTTCTTC.